This passage covers 14 T cell receptor beta chains from one sample sequenced in a study of T cell responses to AZD1222 COVID-19 vaccine. Sequenced by immunoSEQ multiplex PCR; TCRdb stores in-frame clones only, minus some. This sample has just over 8,000 clones, with roughly 88% found just once. This specimen consisted of peripheral blood, obtained 28 days after the second AZD1222 dose. The receptors derive from an adult who received the AZD1222 COVID-19 vaccine.

The chain combines TRBV5-8 with TRBJ2-1; D not resolved. V lost 1 base, J lost 6 bases, and 17 bases lay in between. The CDR3 totals 16 residues. Germline V lookup: CDR1 SGHTS, CDR2 YDEGEE. CDR3 nucleotide sequence: TGTGCCAGCAGCTTGCTAATAACTGCAGTAAGCAATGAGCAGTTCTTC. The encoded protein is CASSLLITAVSNEQFF.

This sequence joins TRBV7-2 and TRBJ2-3; tentatively, D is TRBD1 (5 bases). The CDR3 loop spans 15 amino acids. The V and J ends lost 5 bases and 5 bases respectively, with 17 bases between them. Germline values: CDR1 SGHTA, CDR2 FQGNSA. The CDR3 region has the DNA TGTGCCAGCAGCCGCCAGGGCCCCTACGGAGATACGCAGTATTTT. Its translation is CASSRQGPYGDTQYF.

The rearrangement joins TRBV7-9 to TRBJ2-7; 8 bases line up with TRBD2. CDR1 and CDR2 from the germline V gene are SEHNR and FQNEAQ (reference sequence). The CDR3 length is 12 residues. V shed 10 bases and J 6 bases; nucleotides not matched to a gene: 8. This chain's CDR3 is CAISPGGGEQYF. In DNA, the CDR3 is TGTGCCATTTCCCCGGGGGGGGGCGAGCAGTACTTC.

This clone was seen a few times. The V and J genes are TRBV27 and TRBJ1-3; D not certain. The CDR3 spans 17 residues. V lost 6 bases, J lost 5 bases, and 23 bases lay in between. Per the germline V gene, CDR1 is MNHEY and CDR2 is SMNVEV (reference sequence). The CDR3 bases are TGTGCCAGCAGCACTACCTTAGGCGGGCATTATCGAAACACCATATATTTT. It codes for CASSTTLGGHYRNTIYF.

The chain employs TRBV6-5 and TRBJ1-5; TRBD1 is a possible D gene (5 bases). V was trimmed by 10 bases and J by 3 bases, leaving 13 bases between them. The length of the CDR3 is 13 residues. Germline CDR1 reads MNHEY; CDR2 reads SVGAGI. CDR3 residues: CAKEGRANQPQHF. In DNA, the CDR3 is TGTGCCAAGGAAGGCAGGGCCAATCAGCCCCAGCATTTT.

V usage is TRBV5-5 and J usage is TRBJ1-4; TRBD1 agrees at 12 bases. Looked up from germline, CDR1 is SGHKS and CDR2 is YYEKEE (reference sequence). The CDR3 is 16 amino acids. Germline trimming cut 5 bases from V and 3 bases from J; bases unmatched to any gene: 5. The CDR3 reads CASSRDRGLSNEKLFF. The CDR3 DNA sequence: TGTGCCAGCAGTCGGGACAGGGGGCTATCTAATGAAAAACTGTTTTTT.

In DNA, the CDR3 is TGTGCCAGCAGCCAAGAGTGGAAGCGGAACACCGGGGAGCTGTTTTTT. It encodes CASSQEWKRNTGELFF. The V gene is TRBV14, the J gene TRBJ2-2; the D is unclear. This CDR3 comprises 16 residues. V lost 0 bases and J lost 1, with 9 bases in between. Germline assignment: CDR1 SGHDN and CDR2 FVKESK.

The rearrangement joins TRBV19 to TRBJ2-7; D uncertain. The CDR3 runs to 15 residues. Deletions cut 5 bases from V and 2 bases from J, with 16 bases between. Germline values: CDR1 LNHDA, CDR2 SQIVND (reference sequence). CDR3 sequence: CASSPRATPPYEQYF. DNA for the CDR3: TGTGCCAGTAGTCCCCGGGCCACTCCCCCCTACGAGCAGTACTTC. The complete variable domain, with remaining parts taken from reference TRBV19 and TRBJ2-7, reads DGGITQSPKYLFRKEGQNVTLSCEQNLNHDAMYWYRQDPGQGLRLIYYSQIVNDFQKGDIAEGYSVSREKKESFPLTVTSAQKNPTAFYLCASSPRATPPYEQYFGPGTRLTVT.

This clone has only a few counts. J is TRBJ2-1 and V is TRBV7-9; 7 positions match TRBD2. J gave up 7 bases and V 1 base, and 7 bases lay outside the gene matches. The germline V gene encodes CDR1 SEHNR and CDR2 FQNEAQ (reference sequence). This CDR3 has 15 residues. CDR3 protein: CASSLGSGNLNEQFF. CDR3 in DNA: TGTGCCAGCAGCTTAGGCAGCGGGAATTTGAATGAGCAGTTCTTC.

The rearrangement links TRBV11-3 to TRBJ2-1; D ambiguous. The ends were cut back, 4 bases at V and 9 bases at J, with 13 bases in the middle. CDR3 length equals 13 residues. Germline V CDR1 and CDR2: SGHNT, YENEEA. The CDR3 bases are TGTGCCAGCAGCTCCAGAAGACACGGTGAGCAGTTCTTC. Its protein product is CASSSRRHGEQFF.

The chain has TRBV7-9 and TRBJ2-5; tentatively, D is TRBD1 or TRBD2 (6 bases each). The germline CDR1 and CDR2 sequences are SEHNR and FQNEAQ (reference sequence). With 1 base removed from V and 1 base from J, the gap between germline ends came to 22 bases. CDR3 length: 19 residues. The CDR3 reads CASSLEGPGGRLFQETQYF. The CDR3 coding sequence is TGTGCCAGCAGCTTAGAGGGCCCTGGGGGGCGGCTCTTCCAAGAGACCCAGTACTTC.

The chain couples TRBV27 to TRBJ2-7, with TRBD2 matching 10 bases. In germline, CDR1 is MNHEY, CDR2 SMNVEV (reference sequence). V was pared by 5 bases and J by 3 bases, with 1 base of the junction left unmatched. The CDR3 sequence is 13 residues long. CDR3 DNA sequence: TGTGCCAGCAGTCGGACTAGCGGCTACGAGCAGTACTTC. Translation gives CASSRTSGYEQYF.

The chain joins TRBV28 to TRBJ1-1; the D gene is possibly TRBD1 (5 bases). CDR3 size: 16 residues. In germline, CDR1 is MDHEN, CDR2 SYDVKM. Trimming cost V 3 bases and J 5 bases, with 19 bases left between them. The CDR3 region is CASSFQSGILRTEAFF. CDR3 bases: TGTGCCAGCAGTTTCCAATCAGGGATATTGAGGACTGAAGCTTTCTTT.

The CDR3 nucleotides read TGTGCCAGCAGCCCGGACGCAACGGCTGCAGCTTTCTTT. Its translation: CASSPDATAAAFF. The V call is TRBV7-2, the J call TRBJ1-1; D ambiguous. The germline gives CDR1 SGHTA, CDR2 FQGNSA. The V and J ends lost 5 bases and 10 bases respectively, with 17 bases between them. The CDR3 sequence is 13 residues long.